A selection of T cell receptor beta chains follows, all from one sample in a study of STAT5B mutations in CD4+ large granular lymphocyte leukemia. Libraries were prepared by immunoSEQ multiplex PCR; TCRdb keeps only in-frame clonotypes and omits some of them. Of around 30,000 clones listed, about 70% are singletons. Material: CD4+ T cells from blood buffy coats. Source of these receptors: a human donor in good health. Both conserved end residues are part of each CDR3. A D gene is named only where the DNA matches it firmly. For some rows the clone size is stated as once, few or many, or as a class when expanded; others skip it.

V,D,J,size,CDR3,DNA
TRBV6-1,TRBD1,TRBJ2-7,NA,CASPGQGAMREQYF,TGTGCCAGTCCGGGACAGGGGGCAATGAGAGAGCAGTACTTC
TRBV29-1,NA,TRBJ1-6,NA,CSVDLGGGSPLHF,TGCAGCGTTGATTTGGGGGGTGGTTCACCCCTCCACTTT
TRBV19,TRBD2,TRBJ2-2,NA,CAFQGLAERSHTGELFF,TGTGCCTTCCAAGGCCTAGCGGAAAGGTCCCACACCGGGGAGCTGTTTTTT
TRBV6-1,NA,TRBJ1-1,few,CASSEQGRTEAFF,TGTGCCAGCAGTGAACAGGGGCGGACTGAAGCTTTCTTT
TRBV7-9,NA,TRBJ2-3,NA,CALGIGGSDTQYF,TGTGCCTTAGGGATCGGGGGATCAGATACGCAGTATTTT
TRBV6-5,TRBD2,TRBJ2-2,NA,CASGRATGELFF,TGTGCCAGCGGGAGGGCTACCGGGGAGCTGTTTTTT
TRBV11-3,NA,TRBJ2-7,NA,CASSSGPPYEQYF,TGTGCCAGCAGTAGCGGACCCCCTTACGAGCAGTACTTC
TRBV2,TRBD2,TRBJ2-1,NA,CASSGLGSGRGEQFF,TGTGCCAGCAGTGGATTGGGTAGCGGGAGGGGGGAGCAGTTCTTC
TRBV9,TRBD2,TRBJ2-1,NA,CASSGENYYNEQFF,TGTGCCAGTAGCGGGGAGAATTATTACAATGAGCAGTTCTTC
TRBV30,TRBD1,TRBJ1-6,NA,CAWSWGQLNSPLHF,TGTGCCTGGAGTTGGGGACAGCTTAATTCACCCCTCCACTTT
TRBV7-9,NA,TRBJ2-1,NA,CASSFYTEGYNEQFF,TGTGCCAGCAGCTTCTACACCGAGGGGTACAATGAGCAGTTCTTC
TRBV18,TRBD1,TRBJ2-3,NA,CASSPGSGQKTDTQYF,TGTGCCAGCTCACCAGGATCGGGACAGAAAACGGATACGCAGTATTTT
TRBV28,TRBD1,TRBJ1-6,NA,CASIRGQVNSPLHF,TGTGCCAGCATACGGGGACAGGTTAATTCACCCCTCCACTTT
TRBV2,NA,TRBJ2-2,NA,CASSEQNTGELFF,TGTGCCAGCAGTGAACAGAACACCGGGGAGCTGTTTTTT
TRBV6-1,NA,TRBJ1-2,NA,CASSELADHNYGYTF,TGTGCCAGCAGTGAATTGGCTGACCATAACTATGGCTACACCTTC
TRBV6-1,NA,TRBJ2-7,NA,CASRGSRSYEQYF,TGTGCCAGCAGGGGTTCCAGGAGCTACGAGCAGTACTTC
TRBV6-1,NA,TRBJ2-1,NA,CASKGRLFEQFF,TGTGCCAGCAAGGGGAGGCTTTTTGAGCAGTTCTTC
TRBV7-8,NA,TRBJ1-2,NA,CASAPRVDDGYTF,TGTGCCAGCGCGCCGAGGGTAGATGATGGCTACACCTTC
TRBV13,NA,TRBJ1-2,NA,CASSLGVDVRYGYTF,TGTGCCAGCAGCTTAGGCGTGGACGTTCGCTATGGCTACACCTTC
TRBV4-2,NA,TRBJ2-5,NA,CASSQVAASRVDTETQYF,TGTGCCAGCAGCCAAGTCGCGGCTAGCAGGGTTGACACGGAGACCCAGTACTTC
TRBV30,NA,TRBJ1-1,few,CAWRLKGLNTEAFF,TGTGCCTGGCGCTTGAAGGGGTTGAACACTGAAGCTTTCTTT
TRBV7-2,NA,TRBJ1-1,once,CASSLGDSLQGEAFF,TGTGCCAGCAGCTTAGGCGATTCTCTCCAGGGCGAAGCTTTCTTT
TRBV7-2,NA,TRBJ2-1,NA,CASSSEYSYNEQFF,TGTGCCAGCAGCTCCGAATACAGCTACAATGAGCAGTTCTTC
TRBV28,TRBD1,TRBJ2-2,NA,CASIGQVVGELFF,TGTGCCAGCATCGGACAGGTCGTCGGGGAGCTGTTTTTT
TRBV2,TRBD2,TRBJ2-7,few,CAGGGEQYF,TGTGCCGGGGGGGGAGAGCAGTACTTC
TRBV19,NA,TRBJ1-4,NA,CASSISRLSPTNEKLFF,TGTGCCAGTAGTATAAGTAGGCTCAGCCCAACTAATGAAAAACTGTTTTTT
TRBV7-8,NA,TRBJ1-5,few,CASSFANQPQHF,TGTGCCAGCAGCTTCGCTAATCAGCCCCAGCATTTT
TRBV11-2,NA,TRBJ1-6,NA,CASSPDRYNSPLHF,TGTGCCAGCAGCCCGGACCGGTATAATTCACCCCTCCACTTT
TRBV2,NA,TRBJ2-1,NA,CASRMGSYNEQFF,TGTGCCAGCAGGATGGGCTCCTACAATGAGCAGTTCTTC
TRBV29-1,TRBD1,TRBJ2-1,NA,CSVPLQGANEQFF,TGCAGCGTTCCATTACAGGGGGCGAATGAGCAGTTCTTC
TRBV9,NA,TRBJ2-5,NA,CASSELPQQETQYF,TGTGCCAGCAGCGAGCTCCCTCAGCAAGAGACCCAGTACTTC
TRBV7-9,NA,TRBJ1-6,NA,CASSFGGGGDSPLHF,TGTGCCAGCAGCTTCGGTGGGGGGGGCGATTCACCCCTCCACTTT
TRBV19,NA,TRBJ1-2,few,CASSNVGTLGGYTF,TGTGCCAGTAGTAATGTCGGGACCCTCGGAGGCTACACCTTC
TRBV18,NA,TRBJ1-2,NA,CASSPLNPDGVFRRGYTF,TGTGCCAGCTCACCCCTTAACCCCGATGGTGTTTTTCGGCGTGGCTACACCTTC
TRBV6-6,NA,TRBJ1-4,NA,CASRTNPTNEKLFF,TGTGCCAGCAGGACGAATCCAACTAATGAAAAACTGTTTTTT
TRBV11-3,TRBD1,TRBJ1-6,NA,CASSLRTGGNSPLHF,TGTGCCAGCAGCCTTCGGACAGGCGGGAATTCACCCCTCCACTTT
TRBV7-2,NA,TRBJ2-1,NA,CASSLGPNNEQFF,TGTGCCAGCAGCCTGGGACCCAACAATGAGCAGTTCTTC
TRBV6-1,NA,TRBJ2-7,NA,CASSLGTVGSYEQYF,TGTGCCAGCAGTCTCGGGACGGTGGGTTCCTACGAGCAGTACTTC
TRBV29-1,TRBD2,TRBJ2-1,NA,CSVEILAGGDNEQFF,TGCAGCGTTGAAATCCTAGCGGGGGGGGACAATGAGCAGTTCTTC
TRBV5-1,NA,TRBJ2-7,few,CASSLAGGSLANEQYF,TGCGCCAGCAGCTTGGCCGGGGGTAGCTTGGCCAACGAGCAGTACTTC
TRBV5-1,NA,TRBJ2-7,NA,CASSLTTGFLYEQYF,TGCGCCAGCAGTTTAACGACAGGTTTTCTTTACGAGCAGTACTTC
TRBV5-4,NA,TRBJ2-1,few,CASSPWGASSYNEQFF,TGTGCCAGCAGCCCGTGGGGGGCTAGCTCCTACAATGAGCAGTTCTTC
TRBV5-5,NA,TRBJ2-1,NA,CASSLPGRVDNEQFF,TGTGCCAGCAGCTTACCGGGACGAGTAGACAATGAGCAGTTCTTC
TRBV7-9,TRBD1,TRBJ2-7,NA,CASSLALAGGYEQYF,TGTGCCAGCAGCTTAGCATTGGCAGGGGGCTACGAGCAGTACTTC
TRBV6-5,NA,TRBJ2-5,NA,CASTPQGYQETQYF,TGTGCCAGCACTCCCCAGGGTTACCAAGAGACCCAGTACTTC
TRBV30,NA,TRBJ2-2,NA,CAWTSPGQPSNTGELFF,TGTGCCTGGACATCCCCGGGACAACCTTCGAACACCGGGGAGCTGTTTTTT
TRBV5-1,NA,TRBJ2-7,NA,CASSLSGQKTYEQYF,TGCGCCAGCAGCCTCTCAGGACAGAAGACCTACGAGCAGTACTTC
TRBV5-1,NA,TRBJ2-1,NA,CASSLWPRGNEQFF,TGCGCCAGCAGCTTGTGGCCTAGGGGGAATGAGCAGTTCTTC
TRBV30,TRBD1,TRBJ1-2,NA,CASRTGGGNYGYTF,TGTGCCTCAAGAACAGGGGGAGGTAACTATGGCTACACCTTC
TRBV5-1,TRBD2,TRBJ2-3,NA,CASSMERGTDTQYF,TGCGCCAGCAGCATGGAGCGGGGAACAGATACGCAGTATTTT
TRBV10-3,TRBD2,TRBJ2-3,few,CAIRLTSDTDTQYF,TGTGCCATCAGATTGACTAGCGACACAGATACGCAGTATTTT
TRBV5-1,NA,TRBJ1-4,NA,CASKTGSGVEEKLFF,TGCGCCAGCAAAACCGGTTCGGGGGTCGAGGAAAAACTGTTTTTT
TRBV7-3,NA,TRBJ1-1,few,CASSLMQNTEAFF,TGTGCCAGCAGCTTAATGCAGAACACTGAAGCTTTCTTT
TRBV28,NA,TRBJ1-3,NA,CASSYGEGFSGNTIYF,TGTGCCAGCAGTTATGGAGAGGGTTTCTCTGGAAACACCATATATTTT
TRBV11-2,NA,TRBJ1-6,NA,CASSLVARGYNSPLHF,TGTGCCAGCAGCTTAGTGGCTCGGGGATATAATTCACCCCTCCACTTT